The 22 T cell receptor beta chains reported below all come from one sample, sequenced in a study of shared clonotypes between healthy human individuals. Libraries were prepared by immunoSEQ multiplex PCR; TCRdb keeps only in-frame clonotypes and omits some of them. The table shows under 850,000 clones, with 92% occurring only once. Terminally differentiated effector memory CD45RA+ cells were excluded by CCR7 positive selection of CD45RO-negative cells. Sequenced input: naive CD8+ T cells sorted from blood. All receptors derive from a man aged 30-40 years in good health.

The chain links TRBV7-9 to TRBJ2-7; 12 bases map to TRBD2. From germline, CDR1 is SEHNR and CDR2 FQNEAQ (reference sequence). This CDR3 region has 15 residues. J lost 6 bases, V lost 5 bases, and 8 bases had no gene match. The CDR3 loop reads CASSTLAGGEGEQYF. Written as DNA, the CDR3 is TGTGCCAGCAGCACACTAGCGGGAGGCGAGGGCGAGCAGTACTTC.

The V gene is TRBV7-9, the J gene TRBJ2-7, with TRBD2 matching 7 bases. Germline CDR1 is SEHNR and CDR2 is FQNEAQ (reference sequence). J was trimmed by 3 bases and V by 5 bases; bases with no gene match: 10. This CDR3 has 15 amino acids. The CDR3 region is CASSGGAGPFYEQYF. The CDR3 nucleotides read TGTGCCAGCAGCGGAGGAGCGGGGCCCTTCTACGAGCAGTACTTC. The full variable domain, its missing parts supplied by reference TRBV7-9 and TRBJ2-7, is DTGVSQNPRHKITKRGQNVTFRCDPISEHNRLYWYRQTLGQGPEFLTYFQNEAQLEKSRLLSDRFSAERPKGSFSTLEIQRTEQGDSAMYLCASSGGAGPFYEQYFGPGTRLTVT.

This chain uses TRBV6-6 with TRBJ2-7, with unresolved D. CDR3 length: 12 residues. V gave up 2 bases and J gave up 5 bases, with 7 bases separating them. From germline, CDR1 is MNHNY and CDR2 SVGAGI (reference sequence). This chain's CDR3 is CASSYGLNEQYF. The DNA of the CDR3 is TGTGCCAGCAGTTACGGCCTCAACGAGCAGTACTTC.

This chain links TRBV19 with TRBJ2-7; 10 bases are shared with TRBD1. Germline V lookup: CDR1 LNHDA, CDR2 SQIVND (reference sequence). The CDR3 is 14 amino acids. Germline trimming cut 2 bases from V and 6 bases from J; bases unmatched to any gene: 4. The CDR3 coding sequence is TGTGCCAGTAGTATACGGGACAGGGGTTTCGAGCAGTACTTC. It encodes CASSIRDRGFEQYF.

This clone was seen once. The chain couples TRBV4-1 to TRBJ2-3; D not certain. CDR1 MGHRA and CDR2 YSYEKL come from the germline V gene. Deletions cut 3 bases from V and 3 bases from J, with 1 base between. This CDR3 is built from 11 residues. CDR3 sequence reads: CASSHTDTQYF. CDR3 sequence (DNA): TGCGCCAGCAGCCATACAGATACGCAGTATTTT.

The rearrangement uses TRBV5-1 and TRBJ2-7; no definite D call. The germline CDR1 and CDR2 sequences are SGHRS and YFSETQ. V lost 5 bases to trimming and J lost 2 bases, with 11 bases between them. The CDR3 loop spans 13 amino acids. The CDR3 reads CASRGPEAYEQYF. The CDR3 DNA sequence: TGCGCCAGCAGAGGTCCGGAAGCCTACGAGCAGTACTTC.

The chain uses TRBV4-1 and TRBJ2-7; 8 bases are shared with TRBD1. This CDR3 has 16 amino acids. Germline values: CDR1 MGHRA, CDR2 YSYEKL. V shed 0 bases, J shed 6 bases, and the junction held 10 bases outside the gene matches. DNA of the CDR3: TGCGCCAGCAGCCAAGACCCCGCAGGGGGCTCTCTCGAGCAGTACTTC. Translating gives CASSQDPAGGSLEQYF.

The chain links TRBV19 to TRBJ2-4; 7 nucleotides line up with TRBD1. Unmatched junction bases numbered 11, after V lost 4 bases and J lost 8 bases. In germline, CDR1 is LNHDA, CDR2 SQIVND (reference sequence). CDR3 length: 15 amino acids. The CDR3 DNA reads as TGTGCCAGTAGTAACCGACAGGGTTGGACGGACATTCAGTACTTC. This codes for CASSNRQGWTDIQYF.

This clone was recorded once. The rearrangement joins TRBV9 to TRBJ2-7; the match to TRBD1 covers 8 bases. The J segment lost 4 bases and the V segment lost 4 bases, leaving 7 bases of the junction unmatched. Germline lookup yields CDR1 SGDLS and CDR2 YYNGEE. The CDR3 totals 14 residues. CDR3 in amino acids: CASSPRDRQYEQYF. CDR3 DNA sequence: TGTGCCAGCAGCCCGAGGGACAGGCAGTACGAGCAGTACTTC.

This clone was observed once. CDR3 coding DNA: TGTGCCAGCCGCACCAACACAGATACGCAGTATTTT. It encodes CASRTNTDTQYF. This chain joins TRBV6-5 and TRBJ2-3; D is unresolved. The V gene's germline CDR1 is MNHEY and CDR2 SVGAGI. The V and J ends lost 8 bases and 2 bases respectively, with 8 bases between them. The CDR3 totals 12 residues.

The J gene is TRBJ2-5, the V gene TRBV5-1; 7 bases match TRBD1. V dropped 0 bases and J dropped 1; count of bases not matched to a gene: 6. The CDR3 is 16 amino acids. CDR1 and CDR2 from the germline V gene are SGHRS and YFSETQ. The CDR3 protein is CASSLGWTGLQETQYF. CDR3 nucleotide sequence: TGCGCCAGCAGCTTGGGTTGGACAGGCCTCCAAGAGACCCAGTACTTC.

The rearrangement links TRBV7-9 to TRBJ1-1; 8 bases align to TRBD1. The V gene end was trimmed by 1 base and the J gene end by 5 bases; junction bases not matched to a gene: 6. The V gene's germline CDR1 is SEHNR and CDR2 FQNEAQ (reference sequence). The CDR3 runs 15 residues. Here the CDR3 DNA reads TGTGCCAGCAGCTTAGTAACAGGGGGGTTGACTGAAGCTTTCTTT. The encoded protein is CASSLVTGGLTEAFF.

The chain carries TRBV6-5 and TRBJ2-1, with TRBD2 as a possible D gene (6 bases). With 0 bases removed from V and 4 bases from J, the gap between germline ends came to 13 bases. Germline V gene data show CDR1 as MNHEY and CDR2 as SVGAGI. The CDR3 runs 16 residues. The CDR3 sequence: CASSYSPGEGYNEQFF. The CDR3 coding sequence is TGTGCCAGCAGTTACTCACCGGGGGAAGGGTACAATGAGCAGTTCTTC.

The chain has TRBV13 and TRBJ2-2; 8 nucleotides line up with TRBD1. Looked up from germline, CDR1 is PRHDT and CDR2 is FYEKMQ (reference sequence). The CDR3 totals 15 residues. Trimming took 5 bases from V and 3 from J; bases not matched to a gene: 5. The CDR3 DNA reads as TGTGCCAGCAGCCCCGGGACAGGACACACCGGGGAGCTGTTTTTT. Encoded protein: CASSPGTGHTGELFF.

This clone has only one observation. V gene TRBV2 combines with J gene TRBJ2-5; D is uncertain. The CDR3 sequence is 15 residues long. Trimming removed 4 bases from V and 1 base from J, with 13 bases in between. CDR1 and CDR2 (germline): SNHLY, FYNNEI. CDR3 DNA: TGTGCCAGCAGTGGGCCAGGATCACGCCAAGAGACCCAGTACTTC. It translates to CASSGPGSRQETQYF.

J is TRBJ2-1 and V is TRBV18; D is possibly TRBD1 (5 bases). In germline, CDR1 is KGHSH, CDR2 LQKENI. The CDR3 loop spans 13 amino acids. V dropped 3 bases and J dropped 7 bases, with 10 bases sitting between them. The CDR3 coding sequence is TGTGCCAGCTCACCTTCAGGGTGGAATGAGCAGTTCTTC. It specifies CASSPSGWNEQFF.

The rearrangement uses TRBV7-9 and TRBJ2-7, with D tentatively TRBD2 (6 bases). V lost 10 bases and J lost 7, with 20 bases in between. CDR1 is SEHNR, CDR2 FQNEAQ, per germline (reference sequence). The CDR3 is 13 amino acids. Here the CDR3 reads CATRGMAGSEQYF. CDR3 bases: TGTGCCACTCGGGGTATGGCGGGGTCGGAGCAGTACTTC.

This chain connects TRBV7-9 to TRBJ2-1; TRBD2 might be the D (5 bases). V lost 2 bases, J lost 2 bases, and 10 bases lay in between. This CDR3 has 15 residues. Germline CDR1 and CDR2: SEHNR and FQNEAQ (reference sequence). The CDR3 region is CASSLTGNTYNEQFF. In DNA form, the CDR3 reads TGTGCCAGCAGCTTAACCGGGAACACCTACAATGAGCAGTTCTTC.

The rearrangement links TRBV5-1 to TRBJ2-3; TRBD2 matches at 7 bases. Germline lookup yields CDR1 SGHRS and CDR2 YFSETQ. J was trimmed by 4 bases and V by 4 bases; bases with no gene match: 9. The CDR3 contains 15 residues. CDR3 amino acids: CASSPGTTLPDTQYF. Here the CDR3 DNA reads TGCGCCAGCAGCCCCGGGACTACATTGCCAGATACGCAGTATTTT.

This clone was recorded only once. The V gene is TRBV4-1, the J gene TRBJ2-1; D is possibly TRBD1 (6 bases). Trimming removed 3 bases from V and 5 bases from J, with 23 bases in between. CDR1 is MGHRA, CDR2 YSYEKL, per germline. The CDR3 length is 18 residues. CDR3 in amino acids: CASSQYYPGTKEDNEQFF. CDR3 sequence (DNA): TGCGCCAGCAGCCAGTATTACCCCGGGACAAAGGAGGACAATGAGCAGTTCTTC.

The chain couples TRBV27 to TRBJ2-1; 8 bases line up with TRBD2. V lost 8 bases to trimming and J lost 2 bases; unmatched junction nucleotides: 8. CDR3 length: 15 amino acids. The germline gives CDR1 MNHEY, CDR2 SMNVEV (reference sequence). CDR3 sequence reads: CASQPGLGTYNEQFF. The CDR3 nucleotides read TGTGCCAGCCAACCGGGACTAGGTACCTACAATGAGCAGTTCTTC.

As DNA, the CDR3 is TGTGCCAGCAGGCCACAGGTGGGCTATTCGGATACGCAGTATTTT. Translation gives CASRPQVGYSDTQYF. V is TRBV27 and J is TRBJ2-3, with D possibly being TRBD1 (5 bases). The CDR3 totals 15 residues. Germline V CDR1 and CDR2: MNHEY, SMNVEV (reference sequence). The V end was cut by 6 bases, the J end by 6 bases, with 19 bases between.